The clone carrying this T cell receptor (beta chain) was recorded only once. Its antigen is undetermined. This sample is drawn from a study of Ad26.COV2.S vaccination and SARS-CoV-2 variants. The overall study: Participants got Ad26.COV2.S intramuscularly, once or twice 56 days apart.

V dropped 6 bases and J dropped 8 bases, with 8 bases sitting between them. The CDR3 is made up of 12 amino acids. Per germline, CDR1 ENHRY and CDR2 SYGVKD. General study points: Measurement of non-spike TCR breadth gave similar results in vaccine and placebo recipients. Total T cell responses may have been underestimated by the TCR breadth and depth analyses.

The method was immunoSEQ multiplex PCR; TCRdb's version includes in-frame clones alone and lacks a portion of them. The sample consists of about 350,000 clones, 88% of them appearing once. Described treatment: some 19 received Ad26.COV2.S at low or high dose, single or two shots; five or six received placebo; per-sample allocation not given. Specimen acquisition occurred on day 63 following the initial vaccine or placebo injection. The sample came from a Boston adult aged 18-55 years. The rearrangement uses TRBV10-3 and TRBJ1-6; D is undetermined. This sample comprised peripheral blood, obtained in a trial of Ad26.COV2.S vaccine versus placebo. The clonotype originates from a person aged 18-65 years who received the Ad26.COV2.S COVID-19 vaccine or a placebo. DNA for the CDR3: TGTGCCATCAGCGTTAGAGATTCACCCCTCCACTTT. It translates to CAISVRDSPLHF.